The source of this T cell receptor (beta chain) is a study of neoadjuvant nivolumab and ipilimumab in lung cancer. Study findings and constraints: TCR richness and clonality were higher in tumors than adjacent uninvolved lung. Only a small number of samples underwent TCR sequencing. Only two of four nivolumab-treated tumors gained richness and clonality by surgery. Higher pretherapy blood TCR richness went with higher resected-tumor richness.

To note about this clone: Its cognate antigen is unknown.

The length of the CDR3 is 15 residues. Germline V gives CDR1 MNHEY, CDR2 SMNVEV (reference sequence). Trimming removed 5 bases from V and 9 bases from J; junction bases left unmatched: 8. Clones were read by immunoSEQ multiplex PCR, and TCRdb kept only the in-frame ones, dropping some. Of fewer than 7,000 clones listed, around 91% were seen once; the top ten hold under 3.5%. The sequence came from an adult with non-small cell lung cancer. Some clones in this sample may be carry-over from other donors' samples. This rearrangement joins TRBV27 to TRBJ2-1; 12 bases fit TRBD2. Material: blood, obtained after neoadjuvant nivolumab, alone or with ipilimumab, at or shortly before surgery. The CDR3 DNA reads TGTGCCAGCAGTGGGGCTAGCGGGAGGGAAGGTGAGCAGTTCTTC. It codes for CASSGASGREGEQFF.